This paragraph reports one T cell receptor (beta chain). CDR3 length: 15 amino acids. Per germline, CDR1 KGHSH and CDR2 LQKENI. Trimming stripped 6 bases from V and 8 bases from J, with 22 bases between. The source of the sample is a study of control samples from healthy donors and cancer patients. Measured with immunoSEQ multiplex PCR; TCRdb has only the in-frame clones, and not every one. The sample has around 90,000 clones, approximately 89% seen once. The sequenced sample consisted of blood. The sequence came from a young man in good health. This chain connects TRBV18 to TRBJ1-2; D might be TRBD1 (6 bases). This CDR3 is CASSPFGGQSGGYTF. The DNA of the CDR3 is TGTGCCAGCTCGCCTTTCGGGGGGCAGTCGGGCGGCTACACCTTC.